At least ten counts were recorded for the clone carrying this TCR beta chain. Antigen specificity is unknown. The data stem from a study of glioma-infiltrating T cells. Study information: Low-grade gliomas were grade II; glioblastomas were grade IV at initial diagnosis. Study-wide results and caveats: Non-neoplastic patients had below-expected tissue-blood divergence, while all gliomas exceeded expectation.

Using RNA template, CDR3s of TCR alpha and beta were amplified with iRepertoire arm-PCR. Input was about 95-400 ng of tissue mRNA or PBMC total RNA. TCRdb re-analysed the multiplex PCR reads in MiXCR, keeping a single row per CDR3 protein. Altogether around 350,000 distinct CDR3 sequences are present, around 45% being singletons, with the ten largest covering more than 10%. V gave up 0 bases and J gave up 3 bases, with 6 bases separating them. CDR3 size: 13 residues. Germline V gives CDR1 LGHNA, CDR2 YSLEER. This clonotype was obtained from a human donor with low-grade glioma or glioblastoma, undergoing nonglioma brain surgery, or in good health (not recorded which). The V and J genes are TRBV4-3 and TRBJ2-7, with a weak D call TRBD2 (5 bases). Material: glioma tissue, nonneoplastic brain tissue, or PBMCs (not recorded which). For the CDR3, the DNA is TGCGCCAGCAGCCAAGATACTAGCTACGAGCAGTACTTC. This encodes CASSQDTSYEQYF.